A single TCR beta chain is shown here with its context. Profiled with immunoSEQ multiplex PCR; TCRdb holds only in-frame clones, not every one. The sample includes more than 200,000 clones, less than 95% of them seen just once. The approximately 120-subject validation cohort, separate from the roughly 700-subject first cohort, included the donors. The CDR3 length is 14 residues. Trimming shortened V by 8 bases and J by 7 bases, and 20 bases separated the two germline ends. Germline CDR1 and CDR2: MDHEN and SYDVKM. These data come from a study of cytomegalovirus exposure and HLA in healthy donors. On the study more broadly: The same platform as the approximately 660 first-cohort repertoires was used for the 120 validation repertoires, a later analysis reported.

The sequencing input was PBMCs. This chain links TRBV28 with TRBJ1-2; D perhaps matches TRBD1 (5 bases). This TCR came from a woman aged 30 to 39 in good health and CMV-seronegative. CDR3 region: CASRSPDSGFGYTF. CDR3 DNA sequence: TGTGCCAGCCGATCACCCGATTCAGGGTTTGGCTACACCTTC.